This T cell receptor (beta chain) was observed in a study of blood T cell repertoires in COVID-19. Study-wide background: Both acute and convalescent COVID-19 samples were obtained from the United States, Italy and Spain. The analysed material was cDNA or gDNA that came from T cells, B-cell-depleted T cells, or PBMCs.

In the authors' workflow: The authors estimated nucleated cell counts from reference gene primer amplification. TCRdb's table, derived via immunoSEQ multiplex PCR, lists solely in-frame clones and lacks some. From that table come the V and J calls and clone size; the DNA was used to work out D and trimming. The sample has some 250,000 clones; approximately 84% are singletons. The V and J ends lost 2 bases and 5 bases, in that order; junction bases with no gene match: 5. The CDR3 runs to 14 residues. Germline V gives CDR1 MNHNY, CDR2 SVGAGI (reference sequence). The V call is TRBV6-6, the J call TRBJ1-1; 7 bases agree with TRBD1. What was sequenced was peripheral blood. This clonotype was obtained from a man aged 50 or older with active or convalescent COVID-19. The CDR3 loop reads CASSYEGARTEAFF. CDR3 coding DNA: TGTGCCAGCAGTTACGAGGGGGCTAGGACTGAAGCTTTCTTT.